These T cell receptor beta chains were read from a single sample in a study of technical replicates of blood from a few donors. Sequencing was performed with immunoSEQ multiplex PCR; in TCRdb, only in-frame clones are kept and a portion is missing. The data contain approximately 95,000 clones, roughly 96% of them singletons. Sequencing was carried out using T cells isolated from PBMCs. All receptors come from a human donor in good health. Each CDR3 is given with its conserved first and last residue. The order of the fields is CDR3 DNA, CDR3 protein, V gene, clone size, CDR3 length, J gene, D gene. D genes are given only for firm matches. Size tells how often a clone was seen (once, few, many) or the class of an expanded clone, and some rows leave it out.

cdr3_nt: TGTGCCAGCAGCCCCCACAGTGGCCGAGAGCAGTACTTC
cdr3_aa: CASSPHSGREQYF
v_call: TRBV7-9
clone_size: NA
cdr3_length: 13
j_call: TRBJ2-7
d_call: NA

cdr3_nt: TGCAGCGTTGGCGTGACTAGCGGCCCCAATGAGCAGTTCTTC
cdr3_aa: CSVGVTSGPNEQFF
v_call: TRBV29-1
clone_size: NA
cdr3_length: 14
j_call: TRBJ2-1
d_call: TRBD2

cdr3_nt: TGTGCCAGCAGTTTATCTAGCGCCCCCTCCTACAATGAGCAGTTCTTC
cdr3_aa: CASSLSSAPSYNEQFF
v_call: TRBV27
clone_size: NA
cdr3_length: 16
j_call: TRBJ2-1
d_call: NA

cdr3_nt: TGTGCCAGCAGAGAATCCACAGGGGTCGACGAGCAGTACTTC
cdr3_aa: CASRESTGVDEQYF
v_call: TRBV6-1
clone_size: once
cdr3_length: 14
j_call: TRBJ2-7
d_call: TRBD1

cdr3_nt: TGCGCCAGCAGTTCCGGTCCGGACAATGAGCAGTTCTTC
cdr3_aa: CASSSGPDNEQFF
v_call: TRBV5-1
clone_size: NA
cdr3_length: 13
j_call: TRBJ2-1
d_call: NA

cdr3_nt: TGTGCCAGCAGTTATCTCGAGGACAGTCAATCAGCCCAGCATTTT
cdr3_aa: CASSYLEDSQSAQHF
v_call: TRBV28
clone_size: NA
cdr3_length: 15
j_call: TRBJ1-5
d_call: NA

cdr3_nt: TGTGCCAGCAGTGAAGTTCAGGGGAATACTGAAGCTTTCTTT
cdr3_aa: CASSEVQGNTEAFF
v_call: TRBV6-1
clone_size: NA
cdr3_length: 14
j_call: TRBJ1-1
d_call: NA

cdr3_nt: TGTGCCAGCAGCTCCGGACAGGGCTCTGGGGCCAACGTCCTGACTTTC
cdr3_aa: CASSSGQGSGANVLTF
v_call: TRBV7-2
clone_size: NA
cdr3_length: 16
j_call: TRBJ2-6
d_call: TRBD1

cdr3_nt: TGTGCCAGTAGTATAGATCTTGAGTGGACAAAGGCTTTCTTT
cdr3_aa: CASSIDLEWTKAFF
v_call: TRBV19
clone_size: once
cdr3_length: 14
j_call: TRBJ1-1
d_call: NA

cdr3_nt: TGTGCCAGCAGCGTACGGGGGATAGACTACGAGCAGTACTTC
cdr3_aa: CASSVRGIDYEQYF
v_call: TRBV9
clone_size: NA
cdr3_length: 14
j_call: TRBJ2-7
d_call: NA

cdr3_nt: TGTGCCAGCCGATTACAGGGCCTGAGCTCCTACAATGAGCAGTTCTTC
cdr3_aa: CASRLQGLSSYNEQFF
v_call: TRBV27
clone_size: NA
cdr3_length: 16
j_call: TRBJ2-1
d_call: NA

cdr3_nt: TGTGCCAGCAGCGTAGAGGGACTTAGAGGAGTCGCAGATACGCAGTATTTT
cdr3_aa: CASSVEGLRGVADTQYF
v_call: TRBV9
clone_size: NA
cdr3_length: 17
j_call: TRBJ2-3
d_call: NA

cdr3_nt: TGTGCCAGCAGCCATCCTTCTAGGCGAGAAAAACTGTTTTTT
cdr3_aa: CASSHPSRREKLFF
v_call: TRBV7-9
clone_size: NA
cdr3_length: 14
j_call: TRBJ1-4
d_call: NA

cdr3_nt: TGTGCCAGCAGCTCTCAGGAGGTCAAAAACATTCAGTACTTC
cdr3_aa: CASSSQEVKNIQYF
v_call: TRBV5-6
clone_size: NA
cdr3_length: 14
j_call: TRBJ2-4
d_call: NA

cdr3_nt: TGTGCCAGCAGTTTAATGAAGGGACAGGGGTTGTACGAGCAGTACTTC
cdr3_aa: CASSLMKGQGLYEQYF
v_call: TRBV28
clone_size: NA
cdr3_length: 16
j_call: TRBJ2-7
d_call: TRBD1

cdr3_nt: TGTGCCAGCAGTGAAGCCTTATATGGCTACACCTTC
cdr3_aa: CASSEALYGYTF
v_call: TRBV2
clone_size: NA
cdr3_length: 12
j_call: TRBJ1-2
d_call: NA

cdr3_nt: TGCGCCAGCAGCCGGGGGGAGACCGATCAGCCCCAGCATTTT
cdr3_aa: CASSRGETDQPQHF
v_call: TRBV5-1
clone_size: NA
cdr3_length: 14
j_call: TRBJ1-5
d_call: NA

cdr3_nt: TGTGCCAGCATCCGAACAGGGTCTAACTATGGCTACACCTTC
cdr3_aa: CASIRTGSNYGYTF
v_call: TRBV6-1
clone_size: NA
cdr3_length: 14
j_call: TRBJ1-2
d_call: NA

cdr3_nt: TGTGCCAGCAGCGTAGTTTCGAACGGGAAGCAGTTCTTC
cdr3_aa: CASSVVSNGKQFF
v_call: TRBV9
clone_size: NA
cdr3_length: 13
j_call: TRBJ2-1
d_call: NA

cdr3_nt: TGTGCCAGCTCACCGGACAGGGGGCCTTATGGCTACACCTTC
cdr3_aa: CASSPDRGPYGYTF
v_call: TRBV18
clone_size: NA
cdr3_length: 14
j_call: TRBJ1-2
d_call: TRBD1

cdr3_nt: TGTGCCAGCAGCCGCGGGGGGCTGTACTCCTACGAGCAGTACTTC
cdr3_aa: CASSRGGLYSYEQYF
v_call: TRBV7-9
clone_size: NA
cdr3_length: 15
j_call: TRBJ2-7
d_call: TRBD2

cdr3_nt: TGTGCCAGCAGCTTGGTTCCAGCGGGAGACGAGCAGTACTTC
cdr3_aa: CASSLVPAGDEQYF
v_call: TRBV5-5
clone_size: NA
cdr3_length: 14
j_call: TRBJ2-7
d_call: TRBD2

cdr3_nt: TGTGCCAGCAGCGGGTTAATACAGGGAAGGGATGGCTACACCTTC
cdr3_aa: CASSGLIQGRDGYTF
v_call: TRBV9
clone_size: NA
cdr3_length: 15
j_call: TRBJ1-2
d_call: NA

cdr3_nt: TGCGCCAGCAGCTTGAGGACAGGAGCTAACTATGGCTACACCTTC
cdr3_aa: CASSLRTGANYGYTF
v_call: TRBV5-1
clone_size: once
cdr3_length: 15
j_call: TRBJ1-2
d_call: TRBD1

cdr3_nt: TGTGCCAGCAGCAGAGTCCCGGGACTAGCGGCCTACAATGAGCAGTTCTTC
cdr3_aa: CASSRVPGLAAYNEQFF
v_call: TRBV5-8
clone_size: NA
cdr3_length: 17
j_call: TRBJ2-1
d_call: TRBD2

cdr3_nt: TGTGCCAGTAGTGGGGGACTTAGCAATCAGCCCCAGCATTTT
cdr3_aa: CASSGGLSNQPQHF
v_call: TRBV19
clone_size: NA
cdr3_length: 14
j_call: TRBJ1-5
d_call: NA

cdr3_nt: TGTGCCAGCAGCCAAGATCTTGACCGGGTCTATGGCTACACCTTC
cdr3_aa: CASSQDLDRVYGYTF
v_call: TRBV14
clone_size: NA
cdr3_length: 15
j_call: TRBJ1-2
d_call: NA

cdr3_nt: TGCGCCATCAAGACAGGGGGTCATCAGCCCCAGCATTTT
cdr3_aa: CAIKTGGHQPQHF
v_call: TRBV10-1
clone_size: NA
cdr3_length: 13
j_call: TRBJ1-5
d_call: TRBD1

cdr3_nt: TGCGCCAGCAGCTTGTCGGGGGAGGCCTACAATGAGCAGTTCTTC
cdr3_aa: CASSLSGEAYNEQFF
v_call: TRBV5-1
clone_size: NA
cdr3_length: 15
j_call: TRBJ2-1
d_call: NA